This note documents a single T cell receptor (beta chain) sequence. Its matching antigen is unknown. The single heparinised draw taken from each donor contained approximately 120 mL of blood on average. This sample was included in a study of beta chain features in type 1 diabetes. Study observations and caveats: Patients with Type 1 diabetes showed moderately but significantly shorter TCRB CDR3s in all four CD4+ subsets.

The germline CDR1 and CDR2 sequences are ENHRY and SYGVKD. The CDR3 is 17 amino acids. V lost 2 bases and J lost 5; bases outside the gene matches: 12. Expressed TCRB transcripts were sequenced, since all the RNA that had been isolated was reverse transcribed. The table came from immunoSEQ multiplex PCR; TCRdb's copy has only in-frame clones and leaves some out. This sample has 680,000 or so clones, with about an eighth found just once. Sequenced sample: naive CD4+ T cells from blood. The TCR originated in a man between 18 and 35 years old with type 1 diabetes. V and J are TRBV10-3 and TRBJ1-1; TRBD1 agrees at 9 bases. The CDR3 loop reads CAISEGTGGWPGTEAFF. CDR3 bases: TGTGCCATCAGTGAGGGTACAGGGGGCTGGCCGGGGACTGAAGCTTTCTTT.